This T cell receptor (beta chain) stems from a study of T cell responses to AZD1222 COVID-19 vaccine. Background on the study: Doses given second, at about 4 or about 12 weeks, were pooled.

Assay: immunoSEQ multiplex PCR; the TCRdb copy retains only in-frame clones and omits some. This sample carries over 95,000 clones, approximately 90% of them seen once, and the ten largest clones take roughly 7.7%. This CDR3 is 14 amino acids long. V dropped 6 bases and J dropped 7 bases, with 13 bases sitting between them. Germline CDR1 reads SNHLY; CDR2 reads FYNNEI. This sequence joins TRBV2 and TRBJ1-6, with D possibly TRBD1 on 6 matching bases. The sequence was obtained from an adult in good health. Sequencing used peripheral blood, obtained on day 0 of AZD1222 vaccination. The DNA of the CDR3 is TGTGCCAGCAGAATACGGGGGCGAAATTCACCCCTCCACTTT. Residues: CASRIRGRNSPLHF.